A selection of T cell receptor beta chains follows, all from one sample in a study of cytomegalovirus exposure and HLA in healthy donors. Using immunoSEQ multiplex PCR, the repertoire was profiled, and TCRdb retains in-frame clones only, with some absent. The profile shows about 97,000 clones, approximately 89% of them singletons. Sequenced input: PBMCs. The source of these receptors is a man aged 25 to 40 in good health and CMV-seronegative. The conserved cysteine and the conserved F or W are not part of the CDR3 here.

J gene: TRBJ2-1; V gene: TRBV5-5; CDR3 length: 9; CDR3 protein: ASSQNNEQF
J gene: TRBJ2-7; V gene: TRBV7-2; CDR3 length: 12; CDR3 protein: ASSLLLGEREQY
J gene: TRBJ2-1; V gene: TRBV9; CDR3 length: 13; CDR3 protein: ASSVSGTSSNEQF
J gene: TRBJ1-5; V gene: TRBV19; CDR3 length: 13; CDR3 protein: ASDRGWRVYQPQH
J gene: TRBJ2-3; V gene: TRBV6-5; CDR3 length: 13; CDR3 protein: ASSQLAGSTDTQY
J gene: TRBJ2-7; V gene: TRBV5-4; CDR3 length: 12; CDR3 protein: ASSLVGTPGEQY
J gene: TRBJ1-2; V gene: TRBV2; CDR3 length: 13; CDR3 protein: ASSEIGQANYGYT
J gene: TRBJ2-3; V gene: TRBV7-8; CDR3 length: 13; CDR3 protein: ASSKDREYEDTQY
J gene: TRBJ2-1; V gene: TRBV11-2; CDR3 length: 13; CDR3 protein: ASRTPREGYNEQF
J gene: TRBJ1-3; V gene: TRBV9; CDR3 length: 14; CDR3 protein: ASSPYRVYSGNTIY
J gene: TRBJ2-1; V gene: TRBV5-6; CDR3 length: 13; CDR3 protein: ASSLVLAGYNEQF
J gene: TRBJ2-1; V gene: TRBV7-9; CDR3 length: 12; CDR3 protein: ASSQGLAASGQF
J gene: TRBJ1-1; V gene: TRBV20-1; CDR3 length: 8; CDR3 protein: SASISQAF
J gene: TRBJ2-4; V gene: TRBV4-2; CDR3 length: 19; CDR3 protein: ASSQESRVAGPVEGENIQY
J gene: TRBJ1-1; V gene: TRBV10-3; CDR3 length: 12; CDR3 protein: AISLQGEDTEAF
J gene: TRBJ2-1; V gene: TRBV6-5; CDR3 length: 14; CDR3 protein: ASSYSRDSSYNEQF
J gene: TRBJ2-7; V gene: TRBV4-2; CDR3 length: 12; CDR3 protein: ASSQAQGGYEQY
J gene: TRBJ1-4; V gene: TRBV10-3; CDR3 length: 12; CDR3 protein: AISGQGTNEKLF
J gene: TRBJ2-6; V gene: TRBV5-6; CDR3 length: 12; CDR3 protein: ASRPRQGANVLT
J gene: TRBJ2-1; V gene: TRBV27; CDR3 length: 13; CDR3 protein: ASSSLAGAGDEQF
J gene: TRBJ2-2; V gene: TRBV30; CDR3 length: 13; CDR3 protein: AWSSTGTGTGELF
J gene: TRBJ2-2; V gene: TRBV14; CDR3 length: 15; CDR3 protein: ASSHTSGSINTGELF
J gene: TRBJ1-6; V gene: TRBV28; CDR3 length: 12; CDR3 protein: ASSLTKRNSPLH
J gene: TRBJ2-1; V gene: TRBV7-3; CDR3 length: 13; CDR3 protein: ASSQLAGGYNEQF
J gene: TRBJ2-7; V gene: TRBV6-1; CDR3 length: 10; CDR3 protein: ASYWEGGEQY
J gene: TRBJ2-5; V gene: TRBV6-5; CDR3 length: 13; CDR3 protein: ASSYARGSQETQY
J gene: TRBJ1-4; V gene: TRBV28; CDR3 length: 12; CDR3 protein: ASSLTMKNEKLF